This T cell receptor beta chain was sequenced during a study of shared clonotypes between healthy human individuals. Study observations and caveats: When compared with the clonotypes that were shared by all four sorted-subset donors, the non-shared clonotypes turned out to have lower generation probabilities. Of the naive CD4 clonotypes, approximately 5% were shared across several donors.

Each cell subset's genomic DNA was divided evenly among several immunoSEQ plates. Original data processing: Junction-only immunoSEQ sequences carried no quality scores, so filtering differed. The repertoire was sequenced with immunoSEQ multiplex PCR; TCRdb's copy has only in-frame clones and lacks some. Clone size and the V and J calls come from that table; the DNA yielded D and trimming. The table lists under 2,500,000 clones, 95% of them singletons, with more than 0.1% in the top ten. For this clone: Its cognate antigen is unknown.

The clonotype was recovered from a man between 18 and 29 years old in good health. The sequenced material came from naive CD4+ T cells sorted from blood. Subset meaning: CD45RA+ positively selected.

The CDR3 DNA reads TGTGCCAGCAGGGCCTTGGGACAGGGTGCCAATGAGCAGTTCTTC. Protein: CASRALGQGANEQFF. The V call is TRBV6-5, the J call TRBJ2-1; 9 bases fit TRBD1. The CDR3 covers 15 residues. Germline CDR1 MNHEY, CDR2 SVGAGI. Losses at the gene ends were 6 bases for V and 6 bases for J; bases not matched to a gene: 9.